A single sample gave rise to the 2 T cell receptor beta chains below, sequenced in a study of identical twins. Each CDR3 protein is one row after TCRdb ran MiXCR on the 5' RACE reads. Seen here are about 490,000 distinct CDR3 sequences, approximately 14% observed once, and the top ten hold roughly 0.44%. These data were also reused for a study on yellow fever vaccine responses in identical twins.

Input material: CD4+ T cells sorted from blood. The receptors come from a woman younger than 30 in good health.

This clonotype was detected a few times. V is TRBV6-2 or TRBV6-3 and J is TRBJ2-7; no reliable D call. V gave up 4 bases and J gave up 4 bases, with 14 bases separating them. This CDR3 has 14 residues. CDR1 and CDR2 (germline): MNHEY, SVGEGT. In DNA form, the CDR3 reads TGTGCCAGCAGTTCTACCGTGACTGGATACGAGCAGTACGTC. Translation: CASSSTVTGYEQYV.

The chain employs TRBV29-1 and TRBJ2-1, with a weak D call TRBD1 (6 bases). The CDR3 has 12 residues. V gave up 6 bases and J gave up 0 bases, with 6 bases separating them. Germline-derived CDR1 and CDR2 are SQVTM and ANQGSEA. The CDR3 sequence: CSVDSSYNEQFF. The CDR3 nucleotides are TGCAGCGTGGACAGCTCCTACAATGAGCAGTTCTTC.